This TCR beta chain was observed in a study of shared clonotypes between healthy human individuals. Generated by immunoSEQ multiplex PCR, the TCRdb table keeps only in-frame clones and is missing some. Of over a million clones listed, around 97% are singletons. The receptor was derived from a man aged 30 to 39 in good health. Input material: naive CD4+ T cells sorted from blood. Subset given: CD45RA+ positively selected.

CDR3 loop: CASSLRQTNTEAFF. The CDR3 DNA sequence: TGTGCCAGCTCACTCCGACAGACGAACACTGAAGCTTTCTTT. The chain employs TRBV18 and TRBJ1-1, with a tentative D call TRBD1 (5 bases). This CDR3 spans 14 amino acids. CDR1 and CDR2 from the germline V gene are KGHSH and LQKENI. V was clipped by 4 bases and J by 1 base, with 10 bases between them.